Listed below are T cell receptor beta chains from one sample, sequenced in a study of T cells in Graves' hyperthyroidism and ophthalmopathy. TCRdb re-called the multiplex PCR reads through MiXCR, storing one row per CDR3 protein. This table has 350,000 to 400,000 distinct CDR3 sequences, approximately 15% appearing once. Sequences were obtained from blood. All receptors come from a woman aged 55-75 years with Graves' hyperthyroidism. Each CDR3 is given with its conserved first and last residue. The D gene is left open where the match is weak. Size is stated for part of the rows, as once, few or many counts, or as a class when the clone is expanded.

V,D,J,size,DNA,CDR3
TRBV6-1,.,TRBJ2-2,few,TGTGCCAGCAGCAAGACCGGAGGGTGGCGCGGGGAGCTGTTTTTT,CASSKTGGWRGELFF
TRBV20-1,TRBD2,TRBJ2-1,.,TGCAGTGCTAGACTAGCGGGAGGGCGGCGTGAGCAGTTCTTC,CSARLAGGRREQFF
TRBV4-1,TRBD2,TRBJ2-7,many,TGCGCCAGCAGCCAAGCTAGCGGGGACCTATTTATCTCCTACGAGCAGTACTTC,CASSQASGDLFISYEQYF
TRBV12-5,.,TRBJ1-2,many,TGTGCTAGTGGTTTGGGGCAGAAAGCTAATGGCTACACCTTC,CASGLGQKANGYTF
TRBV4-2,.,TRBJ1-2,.,TGTGCCAGCAGCCAACCCTACGGTACATTCGCCCGCTTTATTAGCTACACCTTC,CASSQPYGTFARFISYTF
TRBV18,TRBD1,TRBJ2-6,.,TGTGCCAGCTCACCGCGACAGGGTCTGGGGGCCAACGTCCTGACTTTC,CASSPRQGLGANVLTF
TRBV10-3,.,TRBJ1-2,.,TGTGCCATCAGTACGGTGAACTATGGCTACACCTTC,CAISTVNYGYTF
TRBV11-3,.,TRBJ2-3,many,TGTGCCAGCAGCTTAGATACTGGACTTCGCACCGATACGCAGTATTTT,CASSLDTGLRTDTQYF
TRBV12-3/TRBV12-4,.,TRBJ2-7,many,TGTGCCAGCAGTTTCTCTGGCGAGCAGTACTTC,CASSFSGEQYF
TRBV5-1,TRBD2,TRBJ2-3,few,TGCGCCAGCAGCTTGGGGGAGACTAGCGGGAGGGCACCAGATACGCAGTATTTT,CASSLGETSGRAPDTQYF
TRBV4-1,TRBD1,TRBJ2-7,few,TGCGCCAGCAGCCCTACCGGGACAGGAACGGGTGAGCAGTACTTC,CASSPTGTGTGEQYF
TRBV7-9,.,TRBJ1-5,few,TGTGCCAGCAGCCCCGGGGGGGCATTCAATCAGCCCCAGCATTTT,CASSPGGAFNQPQHF
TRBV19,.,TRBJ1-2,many,TGTGCCAGTAGTCCATGGGTGGGGCGACCCTATGGCTACACCTTC,CASSPWVGRPYGYTF
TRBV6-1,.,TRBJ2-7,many,TGTGCCAGCAGTGAAGCGCTTCAGGCCTACGAGCAGTACTTC,CASSEALQAYEQYF
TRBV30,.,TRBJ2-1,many,TGTGCCTGGAGTGTAGGGGCATACAATGAGCAGTTCTTC,CAWSVGAYNEQFF
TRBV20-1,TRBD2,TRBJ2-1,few,TGCAGTGCTAGAGGCGGCGGGAGGGCGAACAATGAGCAGTTCTTC,CSARGGGRANNEQFF
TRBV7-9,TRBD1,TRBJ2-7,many,TGTGCCAGCTCGTCGATGGGACAGGGGTTCTACGAGCAGTACTTC,CASSSMGQGFYEQYF
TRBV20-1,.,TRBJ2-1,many,TGCAGTGCCAGGGGGGGGCTAGCTCAGTTCGATGAGCAGTTCTTC,CSARGGLAQFDEQFF
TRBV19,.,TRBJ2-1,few,TGTGCCAGTAGTAGACGGCGGTCGCGGGATGAGCAGTTCTTC,CASSRRRSRDEQFF
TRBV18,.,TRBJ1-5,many,TGTGCCAGCTCACGAACGGGGACACTGGCAACCTATAGCAATCAGCCCCAGCATTTT,CASSRTGTLATYSNQPQHF
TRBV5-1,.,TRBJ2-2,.,TGCGCCAGCAGCTTGGCTCCGGCGGGGAACACCGGGGAGCTGTTTTTT,CASSLAPAGNTGELFF
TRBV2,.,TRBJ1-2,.,TGTGCCAGCAGGGATACAGCTAACTATGGCTACACCTTC,CASRDTANYGYTF
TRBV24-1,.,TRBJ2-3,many,TGTGCCACCAGTGATTTGTTTCGCACAGATACGCAGTATTTT,CATSDLFRTDTQYF
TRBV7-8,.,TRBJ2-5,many,TGTGCCAGCAGCTTAGACCTCGGGGGTTCAGAGACCCAGTACTTC,CASSLDLGGSETQYF
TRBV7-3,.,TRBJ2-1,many,TGTGCCAGCAGCTTACGCGGCCAGGGTTTGAATGAGCAGTTCTTC,CASSLRGQGLNEQFF
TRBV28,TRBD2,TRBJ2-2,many,TGTGCCAGCAGTTCCACGGCGGGAGGAAAAGCCGGGGAGCTGTTTTTT,CASSSTAGGKAGELFF
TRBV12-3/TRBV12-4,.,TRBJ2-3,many,TGTGCCAGCAGGGATTTAGGTAGTACGCAGTATTTT,CASRDLGSTQYF
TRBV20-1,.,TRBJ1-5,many,TGCAGTGCAACTGGGATTAGCAATCAGCCCCAGCATTTT,CSATGISNQPQHF
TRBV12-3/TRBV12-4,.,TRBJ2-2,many,TGTGCCAGCAGCCGGCCGGGGGAGCTGTTTTTT,CASSRPGELFF
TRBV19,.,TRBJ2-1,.,TGTGCCAGTAGAGCCTTAGGGTCCTCTACTTACAATGAGCAGTTCTTC,CASRALGSSTYNEQFF
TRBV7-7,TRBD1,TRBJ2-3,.,TGTGCTAGCAGCTTACTGGCAGGGGGCAAGGATACGCAGTATTTT,CASSLLAGGKDTQYF
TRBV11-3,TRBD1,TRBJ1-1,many,TGTGCCAGCAGCCCCCGGACAGGAGATAACACTGAAGCTTTCTTT,CASSPRTGDNTEAFF
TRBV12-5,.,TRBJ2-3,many,TGTGCTAGTGGTTTGGACCGGGTTAGCACAGATACGCAGTATTTT,CASGLDRVSTDTQYF
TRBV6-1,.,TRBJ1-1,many,TGTGCCAGCAGTACAACAACAACCTTCGGTTGGGAAGCTTTCTTT,CASSTTTTFGWEAFF
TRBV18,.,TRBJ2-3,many,TGTGCCAGCTCACCTCCCACAGGGGGGGCAGATACGCAGTATTTT,CASSPPTGGADTQYF
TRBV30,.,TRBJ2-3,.,TGTGCCCTCACCGGCGCGTACACAGATACGCAGTATTTT,CALTGAYTDTQYF
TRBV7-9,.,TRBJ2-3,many,TGTGCCAGCAGCTTAGCGGGACTGCTATGGCGGGTCGCAGATACGCAGTATTTT,CASSLAGLLWRVADTQYF
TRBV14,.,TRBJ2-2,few,TGTGCCAGCAGCCAAGGACAGAGGACGAACACCGGGGAGCTGTTTTTT,CASSQGQRTNTGELFF
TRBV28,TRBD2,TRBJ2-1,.,TGTGCCAGCAGCCCTACTTCGGCTAGCGGGGAGTACACTGAGCAGTTCTTC,CASSPTSASGEYTEQFF
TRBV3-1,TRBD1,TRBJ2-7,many,TGTGCCAGCCGTAGACAGGGATTCTACGAGCAGTACTTC,CASRRQGFYEQYF
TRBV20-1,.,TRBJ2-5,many,TGCAGTGCTAGCGCGTACAGGTTAGGAGAGACCCAGTACTTC,CSASAYRLGETQYF
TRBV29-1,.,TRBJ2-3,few,TGCAGCGTCATTGGACAGAGCACAGATACGCAGTATTTT,CSVIGQSTDTQYF
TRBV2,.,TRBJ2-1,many,TGTGCCAGCAGTGATGGTTTGGAGAATGAGCAGTTCTTC,CASSDGLENEQFF
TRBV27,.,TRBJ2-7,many,TGTGCCAGCAGTTTATCCGCAGTCTACGAGCAGTACTTC,CASSLSAVYEQYF
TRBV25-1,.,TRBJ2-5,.,TGTGCCAGCAGTGAAAGTGAAGTCCAAGAGACCCAGTACTTC,CASSESEVQETQYF